This entry is about one T cell receptor beta chain. Per the germline V gene, CDR1 is SGHTA and CDR2 is FQGNSA. The length of the CDR3 is 15 residues. Trimming took off 2 bases at V and 0 bases at J, with 8 bases between the two ends. The sample comes from a study of technical replicates of blood from several donors. Sequencing was performed with immunoSEQ multiplex PCR; in TCRdb, only in-frame clones are kept and a portion is missing. This table holds about 80,000 clones, over 95% found once. Sequences were obtained from T cells isolated from PBMCs. The rearrangement links TRBV7-2 to TRBJ1-3; D call uncertain. The TCR was taken from a human donor in good health. The CDR3 DNA reads as TGTGCCAGCAGCTTAAGTCGGAGCTCTGGAAACACCATATATTTT. Translating it yields CASSLSRSSGNTIYF.